Listed below are T cell receptor beta chains from one sample, sequenced in a study of T-cell memory formation after mild COVID-19. TCRdb re-called the 5' RACE reads through MiXCR, storing one row per CDR3 protein. The table records hundreds of thousands of distinct CDR3 sequences, around 21% of them present only once. The source material was PBMCs or a T cell subset sorted from them (not recorded which). The receptors stem from an adult woman who had mild COVID-19 (a few samples of this study predate the infection). Cell type and time point are not known. Both conserved end residues are part of each CDR3. Each record gives: V gene, clone size, J gene, D gene, CDR3 DNA, CDR3 protein. The D gene is left open where the match is weak. The listing skips clone size in some rows; elsewhere it reads once, few, many or a size class.

>TRBV21-1|-|TRBJ2-7|-
TGTGCCAGCAGCAACCCCAGGGAAATCTACGAGCAGTACTTC
CASSNPREIYEQYF
>TRBV7-8|-|TRBJ2-7|TRBD2
TGTGCCAGCAGCATTCCAGGTAGCGGGAGGAGCTCCTACGAGCAGTACTTC
CASSIPGSGRSSYEQYF
>TRBV4-3|few|TRBJ1-1|-
TGCGCCAGCAAAGGTGCTGGGGCGCGAACTGAAGCTTTCTTT
CASKGAGARTEAFF
>TRBV5-1|-|TRBJ2-1|-
TGCGCCAGCAGCTTGGCGAGGGACCCCGCCTATGAGCAGTTCTTC
CASSLARDPAYEQFF
>TRBV4-3|few|TRBJ2-7|TRBD2
TGCGCCAGCGGAAAATTAGCGGGAGTCTCCTACGAGCAGTACTTC
CASGKLAGVSYEQYF
>TRBV7-2|few|TRBJ2-7|-
TGTGCCAGCACCCAATTCGGGGAGCAGTACTTC
CASTQFGEQYF
>TRBV30|-|TRBJ2-1|TRBD2
TGTGCCTGGATATGGGGGACTAGCGGGCTCTATGAGCAGTTCTTC
CAWIWGTSGLYEQFF
>TRBV4-1|-|TRBJ2-1|TRBD2
TGCGCCAGCAGCCAAGTAGCGGGATCTGGCAATGAGCAGTTCTTC
CASSQVAGSGNEQFF
>TRBV3-1|-|TRBJ2-3|-
TGTGCCAGCAGCCAAAACTCCCTTGGTGGGGGTACGCAGTATTTT
CASSQNSLGGGTQYF
>TRBV18|-|TRBJ2-7|-
TGTGCCAGCTCACCTCCTCACAGGGTATCCGAGCAGTACTTC
CASSPPHRVSEQYF
>TRBV27|-|TRBJ2-7|TRBD2
TGTGCCAGCAGTTTATCACAAACTAGCGGCTACTACGAGCAGTACTTC
CASSLSQTSGYYEQYF
>TRBV6-5|few|TRBJ2-3|TRBD1
TGTGCCAGCAGCCCCGGGACAGGACCCCACCCTTCTAGCACAGATACGCAGTATTTT
CASSPGTGPHPSSTDTQYF
>TRBV7-3|-|TRBJ2-2|-
TGTGCCAGCGGCGCCAGTTACACCGGGGAGCTGTTTTTT
CASGASYTGELFF
>TRBV9|-|TRBJ2-1|TRBD2
TGTGCCAGCAGCGTTACTAGCGGGATATACAATGAGCAGTTCTTC
CASSVTSGIYNEQFF
>TRBV20-1|-|TRBJ2-3|-
TGCAGTGCCCCGGGAGCCTTCAACACAGATACGCAGTATTTT
CSAPGAFNTDTQYF
>TRBV18|-|TRBJ1-1|-
TGTGCCAGCTCACTGCTTCTCTTGGACCCCGAGAACACTGAAGCTTTCTTT
CASSLLLLDPENTEAFF
>TRBV6-6|-|TRBJ2-3|TRBD2
TGTGCCAGCAGCAGTTTCATCCGAGCGGGGGGGACAGATACGCAGTATTTT
CASSSFIRAGGTDTQYF
>TRBV5-1|-|TRBJ2-3|TRBD2
TGCGCCAGCAGCTTGTACCGGTTAGCGGGAGTGATAGATACGCAGTATTTT
CASSLYRLAGVIDTQYF
>TRBV25-1|-|TRBJ2-3|-
TGTGCCAGCAGTGACCACCAGGGTATCACAGATACGCAGTATTTT
CASSDHQGITDTQYF
>TRBV5-5|once|TRBJ2-3|TRBD1
TGTGCCAGCAGCCGACCCGGACAGGAATACACAGATACGCAGTATTTT
CASSRPGQEYTDTQYF
>TRBV24-1|-|TRBJ2-3|-
TGTGCCACCAGTGATGCAGGCAGGGGTGGCACAGATACGCAGTATTTT
CATSDAGRGGTDTQYF
>TRBV24-1|few|TRBJ2-5|TRBD1
TGTGCCACCAGTGATGCTCGGGGACAGCAAGAGACCCAGTACTTC
CATSDARGQQETQYF
>TRBV24-1|-|TRBJ2-1|-
TGTGCCACCTCCCGGGGAAGTGGCTACAATGAGCAGTTCTTC
CATSRGSGYNEQFF
>TRBV6-5|few|TRBJ1-5|-
TGTGCCAGCAGTCGGACAGCTAGCAATAGCAATCAGCCCCAGCATTTT
CASSRTASNSNQPQHF
>TRBV12-3/TRBV12-4|-|TRBJ1-2|-
TGTGCCAGCAGTCCCCCAGGGAGGGTGGACGGCTACACCTTC
CASSPPGRVDGYTF
>TRBV19|-|TRBJ2-3|-
TGTGCCAGTAGTACCCGAGGGCCTGCCACAGATACGCAGTATTTT
CASSTRGPATDTQYF
>TRBV12-3/TRBV12-4|-|TRBJ2-4|TRBD1
TGTGCCAGCAGCAGGAGGGGACAGGGGTGGAACATTCAGTACTTC
CASSRRGQGWNIQYF
>TRBV5-1|-|TRBJ2-7|-
TGCGCCAGCACCGGCAGGGGGGACGAGCAGTACTTC
CASTGRGDEQYF
>TRBV5-1|few|TRBJ2-7|-
TGCGCCAGCAGGATGATCGGAGGGACCTACTTCTCCTACGAGCAGTACTTC
CASRMIGGTYFSYEQYF
>TRBV20-1|few|TRBJ1-1|-
TGCAGTGCCGTACCTACAGCGAACACTGAAGCTTTCTTT
CSAVPTANTEAFF
>TRBV11-2|-|TRBJ2-1|TRBD2
TGTGCCAGCAGCTCCGGACTAGCGGTCGCCTACAATGAGCAGTTCTTC
CASSSGLAVAYNEQFF
>TRBV18|few|TRBJ2-5|-
TGTGCCAGCTCACCGACTCAACAAGAGACCCAGTACTTC
CASSPTQQETQYF
>TRBV12-3/TRBV12-4|-|TRBJ1-1|-
TGTGCCAGCCCACGGGTGAACACTGAAGCTTTCTTT
CASPRVNTEAFF
>TRBV18|few|TRBJ1-6|-
TGTGCCAGCTCACCACCAGTACCTTCACCCCTCCACTTT
CASSPPVPSPLHF
>TRBV7-9|few|TRBJ2-2|-
TGTGCCAGCAGCTTAGCTAAAAGGCCAGTTGGGGAGCTGTTTTTT
CASSLAKRPVGELFF
>TRBV29-1|many|TRBJ1-2|-
TGCAGCGTTGGAGGACTGGGGGACTATGGCTACACCTTC
CSVGGLGDYGYTF
>TRBV7-9|-|TRBJ1-1|-
TGTGCCAGCAGCTTAGACGTCGGAGAGAACACTGAAGCTTTCTTT
CASSLDVGENTEAFF
>TRBV12-3/TRBV12-4|-|TRBJ2-7|-
TGTGCCAGCAGTAGTGACAGTTACTACGAGCAGTACTTC
CASSSDSYYEQYF
>TRBV20-1|few|TRBJ2-3|TRBD2
TGCAGTGCTAGTCGCCCCCTAGCGGGAGAAACAGATACGCAGTATTTT
CSASRPLAGETDTQYF
>TRBV7-9|-|TRBJ1-1|-
TGTGCCAGCAGCTTAGGATTTGTATACAGGGAGGGCACTGAAGCTTTCTTT
CASSLGFVYREGTEAFF
>TRBV29-1|-|TRBJ1-2|-
TGCAGCGTTGGGCCGGCTAACTATGGCTACACCTTC
CSVGPANYGYTF
>TRBV9|few|TRBJ2-3|-
TGTGCCAGCAGCGTAGCTCAGGGGGGAAGCACAGATACGCAGTATTTT
CASSVAQGGSTDTQYF
>TRBV29-1|once|TRBJ2-1|-
TGCAACGGAGGTGAGCAGTTCTTC
CNGGEQFF
>TRBV2|-|TRBJ2-7|-
TGTGCCAGCAGTGTAGAGGGCGGGGGCGCCTACGAGCAGTACTTC
CASSVEGGGAYEQYF
>TRBV20-1|-|TRBJ2-7|TRBD1
TGCAGTGCTGTCAGCCCGGGACAGGGTTCCTACGAGCAGTACTTC
CSAVSPGQGSYEQYF
>TRBV9|-|TRBJ2-2|-
TGTGCCTCCACTATTGAGGATCCCGGGGAGCTGTTTTTT
CASTIEDPGELFF
>TRBV19|few|TRBJ1-5|TRBD1
TGTGCCAGTAGTACAGGACAGGGAGGGACCCAGCATTTT
CASSTGQGGTQHF
>TRBV7-2|-|TRBJ2-1|-
TGTGCCAGCAGCTGGTACAATGAGCAGTTCTTC
CASSWYNEQFF
>TRBV27|many|TRBJ2-6|TRBD1
TGTGCCAGCAGTTTATCCGGGACAGGGGTATCTGGGGCCAACGTCCTGACTTTC
CASSLSGTGVSGANVLTF
>TRBV2|-|TRBJ2-3|TRBD2
TGTGCCAGCAACATTCGGGGGGGCCTAGCAGATACGCAGTATTTT
CASNIRGGLADTQYF